The source of this T cell receptor (beta chain) is a study of multiple sclerosis patients with progressive multifocal leukoencephalopathy. Whole-study results and caveats: Before and during natalizumab, the clones expanded at PML already existed. Lower normalized Shannon entropy suggested reduced TRB diversity in most PML patients.

As to time point: 5 to 6 months of natalizumab therapy. Libraries were prepared by immunoSEQ multiplex PCR; TCRdb keeps only in-frame clonotypes and omits some of them. Among tens of thousands of clones, around 92% were seen once, and the ten largest hold about 1.6%. The CDR3 loop spans 15 amino acids. The germline gives CDR1 MDHEN, CDR2 SYDVKM. V shed 7 bases and J shed 0 bases, with 13 bases lying between them. A word on this clone: What it recognizes is unknown.

The rearrangement links TRBV28 to TRBJ1-5, with D possibly matching TRBD1 (5 bases). The TCR sequence derives from a human donor with multiple sclerosis. This sample comprised PBMCs, obtained from a patient treated with natalizumab. Written as DNA, the CDR3 is TGTGCCAGCACCTTTAAGGGGCGTAGCAATCAGCCCCAGCATTTT. Encoded protein: CASTFKGRSNQPQHF.